The clone carrying this T cell receptor beta chain came up once. The ends were cut back, 5 bases at V and 4 bases at J, with 9 bases in the middle. CDR3 size: 13 residues. The data were taken from a study of blood T cell repertoires in COVID-19. Study summary: From the United States, Italy and Spain came samples of acute and convalescent COVID-19.

TCRdb's table, derived via immunoSEQ multiplex PCR, lists solely in-frame clones and lacks some. The top ten hold 61% of the sample, which has fewer than 50,000 clones, around 75% seen once. Sequenced: peripheral blood. This clonotype was obtained from a man aged 80 or over with acute or convalescent COVID-19. The chain uses TRBV12-3 or TRBV12-4 and TRBJ1-5; D uncertain. The chain's CDR3 is CASSLSTNQPQHF. The CDR3, as DNA: TGTGCCAGCAGTCTCAGTACGAATCAGCCCCAGCATTTT.